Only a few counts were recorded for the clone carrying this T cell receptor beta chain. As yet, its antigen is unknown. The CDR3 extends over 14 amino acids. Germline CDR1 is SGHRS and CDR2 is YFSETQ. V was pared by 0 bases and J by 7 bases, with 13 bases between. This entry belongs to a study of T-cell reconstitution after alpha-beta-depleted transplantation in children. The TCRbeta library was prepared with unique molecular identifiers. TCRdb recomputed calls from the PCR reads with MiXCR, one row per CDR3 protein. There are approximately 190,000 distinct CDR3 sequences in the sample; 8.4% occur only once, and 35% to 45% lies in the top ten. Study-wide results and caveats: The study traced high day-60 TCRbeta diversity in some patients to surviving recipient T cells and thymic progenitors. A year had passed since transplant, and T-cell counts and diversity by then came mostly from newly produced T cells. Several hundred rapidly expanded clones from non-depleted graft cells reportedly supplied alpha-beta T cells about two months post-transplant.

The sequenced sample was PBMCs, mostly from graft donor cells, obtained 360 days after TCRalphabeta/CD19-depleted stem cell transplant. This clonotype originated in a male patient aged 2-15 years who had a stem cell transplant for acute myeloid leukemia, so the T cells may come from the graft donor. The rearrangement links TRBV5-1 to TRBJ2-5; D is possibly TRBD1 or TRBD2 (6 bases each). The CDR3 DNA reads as TGCGCCAGCAGCTTGGAAAGGGGGGCGGGGACCCAGTACTTC. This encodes CASSLERGAGTQYF.